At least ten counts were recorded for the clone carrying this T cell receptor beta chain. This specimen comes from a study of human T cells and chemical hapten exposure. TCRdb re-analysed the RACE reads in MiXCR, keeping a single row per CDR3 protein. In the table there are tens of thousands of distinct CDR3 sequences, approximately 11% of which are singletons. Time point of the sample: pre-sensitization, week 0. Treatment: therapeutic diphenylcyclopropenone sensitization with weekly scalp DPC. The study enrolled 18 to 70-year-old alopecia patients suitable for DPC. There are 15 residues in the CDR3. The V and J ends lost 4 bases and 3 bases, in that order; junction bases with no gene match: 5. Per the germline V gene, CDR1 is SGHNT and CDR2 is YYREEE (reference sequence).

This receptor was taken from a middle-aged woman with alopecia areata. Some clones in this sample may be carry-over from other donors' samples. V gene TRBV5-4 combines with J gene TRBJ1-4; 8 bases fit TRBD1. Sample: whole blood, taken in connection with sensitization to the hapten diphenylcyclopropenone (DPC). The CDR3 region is CASSPRQGSNEKLFF. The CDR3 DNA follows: TGTGCCAGCAGCCCACGACAGGGGTCTAATGAAAAACTGTTTTTT.